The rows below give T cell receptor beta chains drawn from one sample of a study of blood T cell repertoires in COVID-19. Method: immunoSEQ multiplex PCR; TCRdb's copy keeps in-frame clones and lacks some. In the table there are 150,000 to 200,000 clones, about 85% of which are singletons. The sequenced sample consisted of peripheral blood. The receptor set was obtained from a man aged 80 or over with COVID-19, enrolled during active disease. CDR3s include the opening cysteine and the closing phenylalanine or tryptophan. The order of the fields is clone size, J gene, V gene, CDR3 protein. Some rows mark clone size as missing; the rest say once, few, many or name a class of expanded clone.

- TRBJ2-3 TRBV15 CATSRRDREADTQYF
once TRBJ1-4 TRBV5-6 CASSPRTGDNEKLFF
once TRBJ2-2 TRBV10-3 CAISESGPAGELFF
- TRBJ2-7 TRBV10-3 CAASSEEKAYEQYF
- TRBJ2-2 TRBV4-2 CASSQDRLALGGELFF
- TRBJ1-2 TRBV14 CASNRGFDYGYTF
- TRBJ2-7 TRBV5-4 CASSLDRVKIDEQYF
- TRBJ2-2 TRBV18 CASSFDSLTGELFF
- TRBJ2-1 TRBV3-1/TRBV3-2 CASSQGQRGGNNEQFF
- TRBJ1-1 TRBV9 CASSAAGGTEAFF
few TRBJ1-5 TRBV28 CASSLSVNQPQHF
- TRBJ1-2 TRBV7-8 CASSLTGSGYTF
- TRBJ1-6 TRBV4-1 CASSLAGRTVNSPLHF
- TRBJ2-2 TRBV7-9 CASSLTSGGLNTGELFF